Below are 8 T cell receptor beta chains sequenced from a single sample in a study of cytomegalovirus exposure and HLA in healthy donors. PCR employed 60 Vbeta and 13 Jbeta primers. Produced via immunoSEQ multiplex PCR; TCRdb's table is partial and in-frame only. Of 20,000 or so clones in the sample, over 65% are singletons; the top ten hold approximately 7.4%. Sequenced material: PBMCs. The source of these receptors is a man between 60 and 75 years old in good health and CMV-seronegative.

The rearrangement links TRBV7-2 to TRBJ2-5; 8 positions match TRBD1. The V gene end was trimmed by 5 bases and the J gene end by 4 bases; junction bases not matched to a gene: 3. CDR1 is SGHTA and CDR2 is FQGNSA in the germline V gene. The CDR3 length is 13 residues. CDR3 sequence (DNA): TGTGCCAGCAGCCAAGACAGGGGAGAGACCCAGTACTTC. The encoded protein is CASSQDRGETQYF. Combining the CDR3 with reference TRBV7-2 and TRBJ2-5 gives the whole variable domain GAGVSQSPSNKVTEKGKDVELRCDPISGHTALYWYRQSLGQGLEFLIYFQGNSAPDKSGLPSDRFSAERTGGSVSTLTIQRTQQEDSAVYLCASSQDRGETQYFGPGTRLLVL.

The chain combines TRBV27 with TRBJ1-2; D might be TRBD1 (5 bases). The V end lost 2 bases, the J end lost 3 bases, and 7 bases lay between the germline ends. Germline V lookup: CDR1 MNHEY, CDR2 SMNVEV (reference sequence). This CDR3 comprises 13 residues. As DNA, the CDR3 is TGTGCCAGCAGTTTACGGGGGGACTATGGCTACACCTTC. Translating gives CASSLRGDYGYTF.

The rearrangement joins TRBV6-6 to TRBJ1-4; 10 positions agree with TRBD1. Germline-derived CDR1 and CDR2 are MNHNY and SVGAGI (reference sequence). V lost 8 bases and J lost 7; bases outside the gene matches: 1. This CDR3 comprises 12 residues. DNA of the CDR3: TGTGCCAGCCGGACAGGGGGTGAAAAACTGTTTTTT. Translation gives CASRTGGEKLFF.

CDR3 in amino acids: CAWSPAGLAGRRSQYF. CDR3 bases: TGTGCCTGGAGTCCCGCGGGACTAGCCGGGAGGCGGTCCCAGTACTTC. The chain recombines TRBV30 with TRBJ2-5; 9 nucleotides align to TRBD2. The trim removed 2 bases at V and 9 bases at J, leaving 16 bases unmatched. Germline V lookup: CDR1 GTSNPN, CDR2 SVGIG (reference sequence). This CDR3 region has 16 residues.

The chain uses TRBV11-2 and TRBJ2-7, with D tentatively TRBD1 (5 bases). Germline V CDR1 and CDR2: SGHAT, FQNNGV. The CDR3 is 13 residues long. The V and J ends lost 2 bases and 6 bases respectively, with 11 bases between them. The DNA of the CDR3 is TGTGCCAGCAGCTTAATACAGGAACTCGAGCAGTACTTC. The encoded protein is CASSLIQELEQYF.

This clone appeared a few times. CDR3 protein: CAWSVDLSGNEQFF. The CDR3 coding sequence is TGTGCCTGGAGTGTAGACTTGTCGGGAAATGAGCAGTTCTTC. The chain joins TRBV30 to TRBJ2-1; TRBD2 is a possible D gene (5 bases). Per germline, CDR1 GTSNPN and CDR2 SVGIG (reference sequence). Trimming left V 0 bases short and J 7 bases short, with 13 bases between. There are 14 residues in the CDR3.

This clone was found a few times. The genes are TRBV7-2 and TRBJ2-1; TRBD2 agrees at 8 bases. V shed 4 bases and J 10 bases; nucleotides not matched to a gene: 3. Germline V CDR1 and CDR2: SGHTA, FQGNSA. There are 12 residues in the CDR3. The CDR3 loop is CASSSRLAEQFF. CDR3 coding DNA: TGTGCCAGCAGCTCTCGACTAGCGGAGCAGTTCTTC.

The CDR3 region has the DNA TGTGCCAGCAGTCACAGGGCGTTGGGCACCGGGGAGCTGTTTTTT. Translating gives CASSHRALGTGELFF. This chain connects TRBV27 to TRBJ2-2; possible D gene TRBD1, 6 bases. This CDR3 comprises 15 residues. From germline, CDR1 is MNHEY and CDR2 SMNVEV (reference sequence). Trimming shortened V by 5 bases and J by 4 bases, and 14 bases separated the two germline ends.